A selection of T cell receptor beta chains follows, all from one sample in a study of identical twins. TCRdb passed the 5' RACE reads through MiXCR, listing each CDR3 protein once. The sample consists of around 220,000 distinct CDR3 sequences, roughly 13% of them appearing once. The material sequenced was memory (CD45RO+) T cells sorted from blood. These receptor sequences come from a woman under 30 in good health. The CDR3 runs from the conserved cysteine through the conserved F or W. The D gene is left open where the match is weak. Clone sizes are given selectively: once, few, many, or a class where the clone is expanded.

d_gene: .
len: 13
v_gene: TRBV5-1
abundance: many
j_gene: TRBJ1-5
CDR3nt: TGCGCCAGCAGCTTGGGGGCATCTCAGCCCCAGCATTTT
CDR3aa: CASSLGASQPQHF

d_gene: TRBD2
len: 16
v_gene: TRBV20-1
abundance: .
j_gene: TRBJ2-1
CDR3nt: TGCAGTGCTAGATGGTTAGTGAGCGGGGGCTACAATGAGCAGTTCTTC
CDR3aa: CSARWLVSGGYNEQFF

d_gene: .
len: 14
v_gene: TRBV4-3
abundance: many
j_gene: TRBJ2-7
CDR3nt: TGCGCCAGCAGCCCCCTCCAGGGAAGGTACGAGCAGTACTTC
CDR3aa: CASSPLQGRYEQYF

d_gene: TRBD2
len: 18
v_gene: TRBV6-5
abundance: many
j_gene: TRBJ2-7
CDR3nt: TGTGCCAGCAGTTACTCCCTAGCGGGAGTAAGGAGGAGCTACGAGCAGTACTTC
CDR3aa: CASSYSLAGVRRSYEQYF

d_gene: .
len: 16
v_gene: TRBV7-2
abundance: many
j_gene: TRBJ2-2
CDR3nt: TGTGCCAGCACCCGGTGGGGGGTGAAGGTGACCGGGGAGCTGTTTTTT
CDR3aa: CASTRWGVKVTGELFF

d_gene: TRBD1
len: 17
v_gene: TRBV20-1
abundance: .
j_gene: TRBJ1-6
CDR3nt: TGCAGTGCTAGAGATTTCGGACAGGGGATTCAAAATTCACCCCTCCACTTT
CDR3aa: CSARDFGQGIQNSPLHF

d_gene: TRBD2
len: 16
v_gene: TRBV20-1
abundance: few
j_gene: TRBJ2-7
CDR3nt: TGCAGTGCTAGCGAGTCTAGCGGGAGTCTAACCCACGAGCAGTACTTC
CDR3aa: CSASESSGSLTHEQYF

d_gene: .
len: 13
v_gene: TRBV27
abundance: .
j_gene: TRBJ1-5
CDR3nt: TGTGCCAGCAGTTTTGCCCCCAATCAGCCCCAGCATTTT
CDR3aa: CASSFAPNQPQHF

d_gene: TRBD1
len: 16
v_gene: TRBV7-3
abundance: .
j_gene: TRBJ2-1
CDR3nt: TGTGCCAGCAGCTTAGGGACAGGCTTAAGGTACAATGAGCAGTTCTTC
CDR3aa: CASSLGTGLRYNEQFF

d_gene: TRBD1
len: 18
v_gene: TRBV27
abundance: few
j_gene: TRBJ2-6
CDR3nt: TGTGCCAGCAGTTTAAGAAGGACAGGGGGCTCTGGGGCCAACGTCCTGACTTTC
CDR3aa: CASSLRRTGGSGANVLTF

d_gene: TRBD2
len: 17
v_gene: TRBV6-5
abundance: few
j_gene: TRBJ2-1
CDR3nt: TGTGCCAGCAGTACTACACTAGCGGGAGGGGGTTACAATGAGCAGTTCTTC
CDR3aa: CASSTTLAGGGYNEQFF

d_gene: TRBD2
len: 17
v_gene: TRBV30
abundance: once
j_gene: TRBJ2-6
CDR3nt: TGTGCCTGGAGAAGAGCGGGAGCCCACTCTGGGGCCAACGTCCTGACTTTC
CDR3aa: CAWRRAGAHSGANVLTF

d_gene: TRBD2
len: 14
v_gene: TRBV20-1
abundance: .
j_gene: TRBJ2-1
CDR3nt: TGCAGTGCCCCGGGACTAGCGGAGTACAATGAGCAGTTCTTC
CDR3aa: CSAPGLAEYNEQFF

d_gene: .
len: 11
v_gene: TRBV20-1
abundance: few
j_gene: TRBJ2-3
CDR3nt: TGCAGTGCTATTAACACAGATACGCAGTATTTT
CDR3aa: CSAINTDTQYF

d_gene: TRBD2
len: 17
v_gene: TRBV11-2
abundance: .
j_gene: TRBJ2-7
CDR3nt: TGTGCCAGCAGCTTATTTACTATCTCGGGGGGAACCTACGAGCAGTACTTC
CDR3aa: CASSLFTISGGTYEQYF

d_gene: .
len: 15
v_gene: TRBV3-1
abundance: .
j_gene: TRBJ1-2
CDR3nt: TGTGCCAGCAGCCGGGGGCCAACAACCCGATATGGCTACACCTTC
CDR3aa: CASSRGPTTRYGYTF

d_gene: TRBD2
len: 18
v_gene: TRBV9
abundance: .
j_gene: TRBJ2-3
CDR3nt: TGTGCCAGCAGCGTAGGACTAGCGGGAGAATCGGGCACAGATACGCAGTATTTT
CDR3aa: CASSVGLAGESGTDTQYF

d_gene: TRBD2
len: 16
v_gene: TRBV29-1
abundance: .
j_gene: TRBJ2-3
CDR3nt: TGCAGCGTTGAAGAAATGACTAGCGGGGGCGGGGATACGCAGTATTTT
CDR3aa: CSVEEMTSGGGDTQYF

d_gene: TRBD1
len: 15
v_gene: TRBV7-9
abundance: .
j_gene: TRBJ1-1
CDR3nt: TGTGCCAGCAGCAGGCAGGGGGGGGTAAACCCTGAAGCTTTCTTT
CDR3aa: CASSRQGGVNPEAFF

d_gene: .
len: 13
v_gene: TRBV6-5
abundance: few
j_gene: TRBJ2-1
CDR3nt: TGTGCCAGCAGTACTAGGCGAATTGATGAGCAGTTCTTC
CDR3aa: CASSTRRIDEQFF

d_gene: .
len: 14
v_gene: TRBV5-5
abundance: .
j_gene: TRBJ2-5
CDR3nt: TGTGCCAGCAGCTTCTCGGACTACCAAGAGACCCAGTACTTC
CDR3aa: CASSFSDYQETQYF

d_gene: .
len: 13
v_gene: TRBV2
abundance: .
j_gene: TRBJ2-1
CDR3nt: TGTGCCAGCTGGGGTGGACTCTACAATGAGCAGTTCTTC
CDR3aa: CASWGGLYNEQFF

d_gene: .
len: 13
v_gene: TRBV7-3
abundance: .
j_gene: TRBJ1-1
CDR3nt: TGTGCCAGCAGCTACACAGGGTACACTGAAGCTTTCTTT
CDR3aa: CASSYTGYTEAFF

d_gene: TRBD1
len: 12
v_gene: TRBV20-1
abundance: once
j_gene: TRBJ1-2
CDR3nt: TGCAGTGCTAGAGGGCAGGGGGATGGCTACTCCTTC
CDR3aa: CSARGQGDGYSF

d_gene: .
len: 14
v_gene: TRBV5-1
abundance: .
j_gene: TRBJ2-3
CDR3nt: TGCGCCAGCAACCCCGGGACTAGCACAGATACGCAGTATTTT
CDR3aa: CASNPGTSTDTQYF

d_gene: .
len: 12
v_gene: TRBV12-3/TRBV12-4
abundance: many
j_gene: TRBJ1-1
CDR3nt: TGTGCCAGCACAGGGGATTTGACTGAAGCTTTCTTT
CDR3aa: CASTGDLTEAFF

d_gene: .
len: 15
v_gene: TRBV3-1
abundance: .
j_gene: TRBJ2-1
CDR3nt: TGTGCCAGCAGCCAGGGACACAAATCCTACAATGAGCAGTTCTTC
CDR3aa: CASSQGHKSYNEQFF

d_gene: TRBD2
len: 15
v_gene: TRBV19
abundance: many
j_gene: TRBJ2-7
CDR3nt: TGTGCCAGTAGTTCAACTAGCGCACGGCCCTACGAGCAGTACTTC
CDR3aa: CASSSTSARPYEQYF

d_gene: .
len: 12
v_gene: TRBV12-3/TRBV12-4
abundance: many
j_gene: TRBJ2-2
CDR3nt: TGTGCCAGCACCCTGGGCCTCGGGGAGCTGTTTTTT
CDR3aa: CASTLGLGELFF